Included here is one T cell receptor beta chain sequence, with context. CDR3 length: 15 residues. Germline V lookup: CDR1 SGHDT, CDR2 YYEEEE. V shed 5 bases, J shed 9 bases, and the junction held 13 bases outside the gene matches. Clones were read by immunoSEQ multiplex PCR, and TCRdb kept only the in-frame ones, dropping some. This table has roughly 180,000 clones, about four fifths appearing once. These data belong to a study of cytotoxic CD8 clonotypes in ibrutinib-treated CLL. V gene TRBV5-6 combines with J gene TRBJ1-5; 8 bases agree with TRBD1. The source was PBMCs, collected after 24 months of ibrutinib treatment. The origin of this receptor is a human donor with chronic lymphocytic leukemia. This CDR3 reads CASSPGTGWKGPQHF. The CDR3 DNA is TGTGCCAGCAGTCCCGGGACAGGTTGGAAGGGGCCCCAGCATTTT. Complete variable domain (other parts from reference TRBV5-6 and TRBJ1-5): DAGVTQSPTHLIKTRGQQVTLRCSPKSGHDTVSWYQQALGQGPQFIFQYYEEEERQRGNFPDRFSGHQFPNYSSELNVNALLLGDSALYLCASSPGTGWKGPQHFGDGTRLSIL.